Below, 30 T cell receptor beta chains from the same sample are listed, as sequenced in a study of T cell responses to AZD1222 COVID-19 vaccine. Data came from immunoSEQ multiplex PCR; TCRdb stores just in-frame clones and leaves some out. The sample includes about 150,000 clones, roughly 90% seen only once; the top ten take over 1.1%. The source was peripheral blood, collected on day 0 of AZD1222 vaccination. All receptors come from an adult in good health.

J is TRBJ1-6 and V is TRBV3-1 (or the pseudogene TRBV3-2); D gene uncertain. This CDR3 has 15 amino acids. Trimming pared 1 base from V and 8 bases from J, leaving 12 bases between. From germline, CDR1 is LGHDT and CDR2 YNNKEL (reference sequence). CDR3 residues: CASSQGGQSYSPLHF. Here the CDR3 DNA reads TGTGCCAGCAGCCAAGGCGGGCAGTCGTATTCACCCCTCCACTTT.

The V call is TRBV19, the J call TRBJ2-1; a possible D gene is TRBD2 (5 bases). This CDR3 has 13 residues. The V end was cut by 5 bases, the J end by 8 bases, with 13 bases between. CDR1 is LNHDA and CDR2 is SQIVND in the germline V gene (reference sequence). CDR3 nucleotides: TGTGCCAGTAGTTTGCAAGCGGCATATGAGCAGTTCTTC. This encodes CASSLQAAYEQFF.

The J gene is TRBJ1-2, the V gene TRBV5-6; no firm D call. V was cut by 0 bases and J by 1 base, with 1 base left in between. This CDR3 is 12 amino acids long. Germline V gene data show CDR1 as SGHDT and CDR2 as YYEEEE. CDR3 sequence (DNA): TGTGCCAGCAGCTTGGTTAACTATGGCTACACCTTC. It specifies CASSLVNYGYTF.

This chain links TRBV7-9 with TRBJ1-4; D unclear. The germline V gene has CDR1 SEHNR and CDR2 FQNEAQ (reference sequence). CDR3 size: 16 residues. Trimming removed 7 bases at V and 4 bases at J, with 19 bases between. The CDR3 reads CASKHQLDGGNEKLFF. The CDR3 DNA is TGTGCCAGCAAACACCAGCTGGACGGCGGTAATGAAAAACTGTTTTTT.

This chain uses TRBV6-5 with TRBJ2-1; D unclear. Germline V gene lookup returns CDR1 MNHEY and CDR2 SVGAGI. Trimming cost V 6 bases and J 10 bases, with 10 bases left between them. CDR3 length: 11 residues. DNA of the CDR3: TGTGCCAGCAGCCTCGGAAGGGAGCAGTTCTTC. This codes for CASSLGREQFF.

This chain connects TRBV14 to TRBJ2-4; TRBD1 is a possible D gene (6 bases). V was trimmed by 1 base and J by 9 bases, leaving 16 bases between them. Germline CDR1 and CDR2: SGHDN and FVKESK. This CDR3 is 15 amino acids long. For the CDR3, the DNA is TGTGCCAGCAGCCAAGGCGTAGGGGGATATATCATTCAGTACTTC. Residues: CASSQGVGGYIIQYF.

V gene TRBV28 combines with J gene TRBJ2-7; 7 bases match TRBD1. Unmatched junction bases numbered 30, after V lost 5 bases and J lost 2 bases. In germline, CDR1 is MDHEN, CDR2 SYDVKM. The CDR3 runs to 22 residues. This chain's CDR3 is CASSIWTDVGIVGTVRTYEQYF. CDR3 DNA: TGTGCCAGCAGTATCTGGACGGACGTGGGCATTGTGGGGACAGTAAGAACCTACGAGCAGTACTTC.

The table lists this clone with a count of one. The rearrangement links TRBV24-1 to TRBJ2-3; 8 bases line up with TRBD2. V was clipped by 9 bases and J by 3 bases; unmatched bases: 10. Germline CDR1 is KGHDR and CDR2 is SFDVKD. The CDR3 loop spans 15 amino acids. The CDR3 DNA is TGTGCCACCGGCCCGGGACTAGTCACAACAGATACGCAGTATTTT. It codes for CATGPGLVTTDTQYF.

The chain couples TRBV5-4 to TRBJ2-5; 10 nucleotides match TRBD2. Germline CDR1 is SGHNT and CDR2 is YYREEE (reference sequence). Germline trimming cut 4 bases from V and 1 base from J; bases unmatched to any gene: 4. CDR3 size: 15 residues. Written as DNA, the CDR3 is TGTGCCAGCAGCACTAAGCGGGAGGGCCAAGAGACCCAGTACTTC. This sequence encodes CASSTKREGQETQYF.

V is TRBV5-1 and J is TRBJ2-5; D not resolved. The V and J ends lost 2 bases and 3 bases respectively, with 8 bases between them. The CDR3 is made up of 13 amino acids. Germline CDR1 is SGHRS and CDR2 is YFSETQ. The CDR3 nucleotides read TGCGCCAGCAGCTTTATGTCAGAAGAGACCCAGTACTTC. Translating it yields CASSFMSEETQYF. The variable domain in full, completed from reference TRBV5-1 and TRBJ2-5, reads KAGVTQTPRYLIKTRGQQVTLSCSPISGHRSVSWYQQTPGQGLQFLFEYFSETQRNKGNFPGRFSGRQFSNSRSEMNVSTLELGDSALYLCASSFMSEETQYFGPGTRLLVL.

This chain links TRBV2 with TRBJ2-7; TRBD1 aligns across 8 bases. The CDR3 spans 12 residues. V lost 9 bases, J lost 5 bases, and 6 bases stayed unmatched. Germline CDR1 and CDR2: SNHLY and FYNNEI. The CDR3 DNA follows: TGTGCCAGTCAGGGGGCTTTCAACGAGCAGTACTTC. Its translation is CASQGAFNEQYF.

This chain uses TRBV7-8 with TRBJ2-7, with 11 positions matching TRBD2. Losses at the gene ends were 2 bases for V and 2 bases for J; bases not matched to a gene: 8. CDR1 is SGHVS, CDR2 FQNEAQ, per germline. The CDR3 has 17 residues. The DNA for the CDR3 is TGTGCCAGCAGCTTATGGGAGAGACTAGCGGGACCCTACGAGCAGTACTTC. This translates into CASSLWERLAGPYEQYF.

The rearrangement joins TRBV18 to TRBJ1-6; maybe TRBD1 (6 bases). Per the germline V gene, CDR1 is KGHSH and CDR2 is LQKENI. V lost 6 bases and J 13 bases, leaving 19 bases between the germline ends. There are 14 residues in the CDR3. The CDR3 coding sequence is TGTGCCAGCTCGCCCGACCAACAGGGCGTCCCCCTCCACTTT. The encoded protein is CASSPDQQGVPLHF.

This chain uses TRBV27 with TRBJ2-7, with D possibly matching TRBD1 (6 bases). CDR3 length: 15 amino acids. The germline gives CDR1 MNHEY, CDR2 SMNVEV (reference sequence). V lost 7 bases and J lost 1, with 17 bases in between. The CDR3: CASNDRSRASYEQYF. The DNA for the CDR3 is TGTGCCAGCAACGACAGGAGCCGAGCGTCCTACGAGCAGTACTTC.

There are a few counts of this clone. DNA of the CDR3: TGTGCCTGGAGTCCCGGGCTCCGAGGGGAGACCCAGTACTTC. Protein sequence: CAWSPGLRGETQYF. This sequence joins TRBV30 and TRBJ2-5; D perhaps matches TRBD2 (5 bases). The CDR3 extends over 14 amino acids. Germline values: CDR1 GTSNPN, CDR2 SVGIG (reference sequence). Trimming shortened V by 2 bases and J by 5 bases, and 15 bases separated the two germline ends.

In this sample, this clone turned up a few times. The chain is built from TRBV6-2 or TRBV6-3 and TRBJ2-3; D gene uncertain. The germline V and J ends were trimmed by 2 bases and 2 bases, with 5 bases remaining between them. The germline V gene encodes CDR1 MNHEY and CDR2 SVGEGT. The CDR3 runs 13 residues. The CDR3 sequence is CASSYPFTDTQYF. Written as DNA, the CDR3 is TGTGCCAGCAGTTACCCCTTCACAGATACGCAGTATTTT.

The V call is TRBV7-9, the J call TRBJ2-7; D may be TRBD1 (6 bases). Trimming took 3 bases from V and 3 from J, leaving 18 bases between them. From germline, CDR1 is SEHNR and CDR2 FQNEAQ (reference sequence). The CDR3 is made up of 16 amino acids. CDR3 protein: CASSFDGQSLVYEQYF. Written as DNA, the CDR3 is TGTGCCAGCAGCTTTGACGGACAGTCGCTTGTCTACGAGCAGTACTTC.

This rearrangement joins TRBV18 to TRBJ2-7, with D tentatively TRBD2 (5 bases). The CDR3 has 15 residues. The germline gives CDR1 KGHSH, CDR2 LQKENI. Trimming removed 6 bases from V and 0 bases from J, with 15 bases in between. CDR3: CASSRDLESSYEQYF. As DNA, the CDR3 is TGTGCCAGCTCTCGGGATTTGGAGAGCTCCTACGAGCAGTACTTC.

The chain is built from TRBV18 and TRBJ2-7; weak D call: TRBD1 (5 bases). Germline CDR1 and CDR2: KGHSH and LQKENI. V was shortened by 4 bases and J by 3 bases, with 13 bases between the two germline ends. This CDR3 spans 14 amino acids. The CDR3 is CASSRSGQGYEQYF. In nucleotides, the CDR3 is TGTGCCAGCTCACGCAGTGGGCAGGGCTACGAGCAGTACTTC.

The chain joins TRBV11-2 to TRBJ1-2; D remains unclear. CDR3 size: 15 residues. Germline-derived CDR1 and CDR2 are SGHAT and FQNNGV. The ends were cut back, 1 base at V and 8 bases at J, with 17 bases in the middle. In DNA form, the CDR3 reads TGTGCCAGCAGCTTAGCTACATACCCAGCAGAAGGCTACACCTTC. Its protein is CASSLATYPAEGYTF. Together with reference TRBV11-2 and TRBJ1-2, the CDR3 gives the full variable domain: EAGVAQSPRYKIIEKRQSVAFWCNPISGHATLYWYQQILGQGPKLLIQFQNNGVVDDSQLPKDRFSAERLKGVDSTLKIQPAKLEDSAVYLCASSLATYPAEGYTFGSGTRLTVV.

The chain recombines TRBV5-1 with TRBJ1-1; D is possibly TRBD1 (6 bases). Germline CDR1 is SGHRS and CDR2 is YFSETQ. Trimming removed 0 bases at V and 0 bases at J, with 6 bases between. This CDR3 contains 14 residues. This chain's CDR3 is CASSLGQVNTEAFF. The DNA of the CDR3 is TGCGCCAGCAGCTTGGGACAGGTGAACACTGAAGCTTTCTTT. Based on the CDR3 plus reference TRBV5-1 and TRBJ1-1, the full variable domain is KAGVTQTPRYLIKTRGQQVTLSCSPISGHRSVSWYQQTPGQGLQFLFEYFSETQRNKGNFPGRFSGRQFSNSRSEMNVSTLELGDSALYLCASSLGQVNTEAFFGQGTRLTVV.

This clone was counted a single time. V and J are TRBV3-1 (or the pseudogene TRBV3-2) and TRBJ1-2, with TRBD1 matching 10 bases. This CDR3 has 16 amino acids. Germline trimming cut 5 bases from V and 0 bases from J; bases unmatched to any gene: 6. Germline-derived CDR1 and CDR2 are LGHDT and YNNKEL (reference sequence). CDR3 sequence: CASSSGTGVTNYGYTF. CDR3 nucleotide sequence: TGTGCCAGCAGCTCCGGGACAGGGGTTACTAACTATGGCTACACCTTC.

The rearrangement joins TRBV5-6 to TRBJ2-5, with 11 bases that match TRBD1. J was trimmed by 5 bases and V by 2 bases; bases with no gene match: 5. This CDR3 has 15 residues. CDR1 is SGHDT and CDR2 is YYEEEE in the germline V gene. CDR3 nucleotides: TGTGCCAGCAGCTTCCGGGACAGGGGGGTGGAGACCCAGTACTTC. Translation: CASSFRDRGVETQYF. The complete variable domain, with remaining parts taken from reference TRBV5-6 and TRBJ2-5, reads DAGVTQSPTHLIKTRGQQVTLRCSPKSGHDTVSWYQQALGQGPQFIFQYYEEEERQRGNFPDRFSGHQFPNYSSELNVNALLLGDSALYLCASSFRDRGVETQYFGPGTRLLVL.

V gene TRBV7-3 combines with J gene TRBJ2-7; no clear D gene. V dropped 0 bases and J dropped 0 bases, with 6 bases sitting between them. Germline loops: CDR1 SGHTA, CDR2 FQGTGA. CDR3 length: 14 residues. CDR3 amino acids: CASSLTVDSYEQYF. CDR3 nucleotides: TGTGCCAGCAGCTTAACGGTGGACTCCTACGAGCAGTACTTC.

This chain links TRBV4-3 with TRBJ1-6; the match to TRBD1 covers 8 bases. From germline, CDR1 is LGHNA and CDR2 YSLEER. V lost 2 bases and J lost 9; bases outside the gene matches: 6. CDR3 length equals 15 residues. The CDR3 coding sequence is TGCGCCAGCAGCCAACAGGGGGCTTTAGGTTCACCCCTCCACTTT. Translated, it gives CASSQQGALGSPLHF.

The rearrangement uses TRBV28 and TRBJ1-1, with D possibly TRBD1 on 6 matching bases. The length of the CDR3 is 15 residues. V was pared by 6 bases and J by 2 bases, with 16 bases between. CDR1 is MDHEN, CDR2 SYDVKM, per germline. This CDR3 is CASRHLGHHNTEAFF. The DNA for the CDR3 is TGTGCCAGCAGACACCTGGGACACCATAACACTGAAGCTTTCTTT. The variable domain in full, completed from reference TRBV28 and TRBJ1-1, reads DVKVTQSSRYLVKRTGEKVFLECVQDMDHENMFWYRQDPGLGLRLIYFSYDVKMKEKGDIPEGYSVSREKKERFSLILESASTNQTSMYLCASRHLGHHNTEAFFGQGTRLTVV.

This sequence joins TRBV19 and TRBJ2-1; no firm D call. V was shortened by 5 bases and J by 5 bases, with 10 bases between the two germline ends. CDR3 length: 13 residues. Germline CDR1 and CDR2: LNHDA and SQIVND (reference sequence). CDR3 nucleotides: TGTGCCAGTAGTGTGGGAATCCACAATGAGCAGTTCTTC. This sequence encodes CASSVGIHNEQFF.

The rearrangement joins TRBV5-1 to TRBJ2-7; TRBD1 matches at 7 bases. The CDR3 runs to 14 residues. Germline values: CDR1 SGHRS, CDR2 YFSETQ. V dropped 2 bases and J dropped 4; count of bases not matched to a gene: 6. CDR3 sequence: CASSFTAGGYEQYF. The CDR3, as DNA: TGCGCCAGCAGCTTTACGGCAGGGGGTTACGAGCAGTACTTC.

The chain links TRBV4-3 to TRBJ2-1; D is ambiguous. Germline lookup yields CDR1 LGHNA and CDR2 YSLEER. Between the trimmed V and J ends, which lost 0 bases and 9 bases, there was a span of 9 bases. The CDR3 loop spans 13 amino acids. The CDR3 sequence: CASSQDSLAEQFF. In DNA form, the CDR3 reads TGCGCCAGCAGCCAAGATTCATTGGCTGAGCAGTTCTTC.

Only a few counts were recorded for this clone. J is TRBJ1-2 and V is TRBV9, with 9 nucleotides matching TRBD1. Germline assignment: CDR1 SGDLS and CDR2 YYNGEE. The length of the CDR3 is 15 residues. V shed 2 bases and J 9 bases; nucleotides not matched to a gene: 11. CDR3 bases: TGTGCCAGCAGCGTCGCCTCCGGGACAGGGATGTGCTACACCTTC. This translates into CASSVASGTGMCYTF.